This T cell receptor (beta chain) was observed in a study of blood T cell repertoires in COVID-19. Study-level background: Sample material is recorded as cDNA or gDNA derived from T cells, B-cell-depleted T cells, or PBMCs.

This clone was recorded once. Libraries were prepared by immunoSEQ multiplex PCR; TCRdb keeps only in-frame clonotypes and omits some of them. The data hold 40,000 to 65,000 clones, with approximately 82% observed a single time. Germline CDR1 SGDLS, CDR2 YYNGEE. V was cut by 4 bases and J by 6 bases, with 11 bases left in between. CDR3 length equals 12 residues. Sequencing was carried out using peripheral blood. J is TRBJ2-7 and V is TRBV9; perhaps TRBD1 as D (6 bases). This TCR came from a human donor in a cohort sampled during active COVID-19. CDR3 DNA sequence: TGTGCCAGCAGCCTGAGGGACACCGAGCAGTACTTC. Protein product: CASSLRDTEQYF.